Presented here are 11 T cell receptor beta chains from one specimen sequenced in a study of cytomegalovirus exposure and HLA in healthy donors. Both 60 Vbeta primers and 13 Jbeta primers went into the PCR. Sequenced by immunoSEQ multiplex PCR; TCRdb stores in-frame clones only, minus some. The table includes about 120,000 clones, about 75% detected once. Sequencing was performed on PBMCs. These receptors were collected from a man in his sixties in good health and CMV-seropositive.

The chain employs TRBV29-1 and TRBJ1-1, with TRBD1 identical over 10 bases. V lost 8 bases, J lost 4 bases, and 7 bases stayed unmatched. Germline V gene sequence: CDR1 SQVTM, CDR2 ANQGSEA. CDR3 length: 13 amino acids. The CDR3 bases are TGCAGCTCTTACGGACAGGGGGGCACTGAAGCTTTCTTT. Translating it yields CSSYGQGGTEAFF.

V gene TRBV2 combines with J gene TRBJ2-7; maybe TRBD1 (7 bases). The CDR3 loop spans 15 amino acids. V lost 4 bases to trimming and J lost 6 bases, with 19 bases between them. The germline gives CDR1 SNHLY, CDR2 FYNNEI. The CDR3 sequence is CASSAIPQGGGEQYF. CDR3 DNA: TGTGCCAGCAGTGCTATACCCCAGGGGGGCGGCGAGCAGTACTTC.

This clone showed up just a few times. The chain joins TRBV7-9 to TRBJ1-4; a possible D gene is TRBD1 (6 bases). Trimming stripped 5 bases from V and 8 bases from J, with 18 bases between. The CDR3 covers 15 residues. Germline CDR1 and CDR2: SEHNR and FQNEAQ (reference sequence). The CDR3 sequence: CASSPTGGAGEKLFF. The CDR3 region has the DNA TGTGCCAGCAGCCCGACGGGGGGGGCAGGGGAAAAACTGTTTTTT.

The V and J genes are TRBV11-2 and TRBJ2-3; D possibly corresponds to TRBD1 (6 bases). The V gene's germline CDR1 is SGHAT and CDR2 FQNNGV. This CDR3 comprises 15 residues. Trimming took off 2 bases at V and 1 base at J, with 10 bases between the two ends. As DNA, the CDR3 is TGTGCCAGCAGCTTAAACAGGGCGGGCACAGATACGCAGTATTTT. It yields the protein CASSLNRAGTDTQYF.

The gene calls are TRBV7-3 and TRBJ2-3; TRBD2 aligns across 11 bases. The J segment lost 2 bases and the V segment lost 5 bases, leaving 9 bases of the junction unmatched. This CDR3 region has 17 residues. CDR1 SGHTA and CDR2 FQGTGA come from the germline V gene. DNA for the CDR3: TGTGCCAGCAGCCCCATCGGACTAGCGGGTTCCACAGATACGCAGTATTTT. Amino acid sequence: CASSPIGLAGSTDTQYF.

The chain joins TRBV19 to TRBJ1-6; a possible D gene is TRBD1 (6 bases). Per the germline V gene, CDR1 is LNHDA and CDR2 is SQIVND (reference sequence). Trimming pared 7 bases from V and 10 bases from J, leaving 14 bases between. The CDR3 has 13 amino acids. The CDR3 DNA is TGTGCCAGTACCACAGGGTTCGAATCACCCCTCCACTTT. It encodes CASTTGFESPLHF.

The chain links TRBV18 to TRBJ1-5; D gene ambiguous. Per the germline V gene, CDR1 is KGHSH and CDR2 is LQKENI. The CDR3 has 13 amino acids. Deletions cut 2 bases from V and 3 bases from J, with 5 bases between. In DNA, the CDR3 is TGTGCCAGCTCACCAGGCAACAATCAGCCCCAGCATTTT. It is translated as CASSPGNNQPQHF.

The chain combines TRBV28 with TRBJ1-4; 9 bases line up with TRBD1. The ends lost 7 bases at V and 8 bases at J; junction bases unmatched: 8. Germline V gives CDR1 MDHEN, CDR2 SYDVKM. This CDR3 is 14 amino acids long. The chain's CDR3 is CASISGQGLEKLFF. The DNA of the CDR3 is TGTGCCAGCATCTCGGGACAGGGTTTGGAAAAACTGTTTTTT.

V usage is TRBV15 and J usage is TRBJ2-7; D perhaps matches TRBD2 (7 bases). Per germline, CDR1 LNHNV and CDR2 YYDKDF (reference sequence). Trimming removed 6 bases from V and 7 bases from J, with 19 bases in between. The CDR3 has 14 residues. Here the CDR3 reads CATRGGGSSKEQYF. The CDR3 DNA is TGTGCCACCAGGGGGGGCGGGAGTTCGAAGGAGCAGTACTTC.

CDR3: CASSISGGANTEAFF. As DNA, the CDR3 is TGTGCCAGCAGTATCTCAGGGGGCGCGAACACTGAAGCTTTCTTT. This chain links TRBV28 with TRBJ1-1; TRBD1 aligns across 8 bases. The CDR3 covers 15 residues. The ends lost 5 bases at V and 1 base at J; junction bases unmatched: 6. The germline V gene has CDR1 MDHEN and CDR2 SYDVKM.

DNA of the CDR3: TGTGCCAGCAGCGTAGAGTCAGGGGGCACTGAAGCTTTCTTT. Translation: CASSVESGGTEAFF. This chain links TRBV9 with TRBJ1-1, with TRBD1 matching 7 bases. CDR3 length: 14 residues. Germline V gives CDR1 SGDLS, CDR2 YYNGEE. V shed 0 bases, J shed 4 bases, and the junction held 3 bases outside the gene matches.